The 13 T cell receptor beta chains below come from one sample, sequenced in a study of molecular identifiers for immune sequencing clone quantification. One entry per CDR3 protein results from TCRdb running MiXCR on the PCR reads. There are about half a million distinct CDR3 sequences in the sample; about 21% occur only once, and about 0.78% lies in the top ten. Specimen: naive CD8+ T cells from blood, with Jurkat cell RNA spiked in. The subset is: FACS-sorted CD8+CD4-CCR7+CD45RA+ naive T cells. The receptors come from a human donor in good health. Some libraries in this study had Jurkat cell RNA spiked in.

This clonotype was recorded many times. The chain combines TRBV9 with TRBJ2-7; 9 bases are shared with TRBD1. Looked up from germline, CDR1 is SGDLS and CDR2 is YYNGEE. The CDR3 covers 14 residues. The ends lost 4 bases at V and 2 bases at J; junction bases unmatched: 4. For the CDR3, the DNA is TGTGCCAGCAGCACAGGGGGCGGGACCTACGAGCAGTACTTC. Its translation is CASSTGGGTYEQYF.

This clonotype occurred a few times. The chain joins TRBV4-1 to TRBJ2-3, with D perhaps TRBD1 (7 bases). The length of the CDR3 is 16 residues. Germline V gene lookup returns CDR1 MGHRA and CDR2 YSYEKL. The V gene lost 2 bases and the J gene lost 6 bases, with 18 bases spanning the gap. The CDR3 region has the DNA TGCGCCAGCAGCCAATGGCAGGGGGGAGAATCTGATACGCAGTATTTT. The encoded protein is CASSQWQGGESDTQYF.

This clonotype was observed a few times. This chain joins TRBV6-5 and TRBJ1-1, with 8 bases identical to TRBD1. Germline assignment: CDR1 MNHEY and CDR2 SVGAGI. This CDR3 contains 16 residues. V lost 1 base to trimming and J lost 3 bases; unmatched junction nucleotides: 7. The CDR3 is CASSYYYGQGDTEAFF. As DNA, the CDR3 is TGTGCCAGCAGTTACTACTACGGACAGGGTGACACTGAAGCTTTCTTT.

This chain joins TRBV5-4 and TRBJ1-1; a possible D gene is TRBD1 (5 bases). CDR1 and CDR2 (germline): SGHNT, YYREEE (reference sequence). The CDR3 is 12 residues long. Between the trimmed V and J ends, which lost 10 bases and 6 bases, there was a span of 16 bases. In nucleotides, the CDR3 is TGTGCCTGCGGAGGGGCGTACTCTGAAGCTTTCTTT. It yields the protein CACGGAYSEAFF.

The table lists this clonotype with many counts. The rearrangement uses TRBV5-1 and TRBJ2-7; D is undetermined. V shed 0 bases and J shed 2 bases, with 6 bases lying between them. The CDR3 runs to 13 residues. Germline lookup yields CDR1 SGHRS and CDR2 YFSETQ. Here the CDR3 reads CASSLESAYEQYF. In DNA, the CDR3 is TGCGCCAGCAGCTTGGAGTCGGCCTACGAGCAGTACTTC.

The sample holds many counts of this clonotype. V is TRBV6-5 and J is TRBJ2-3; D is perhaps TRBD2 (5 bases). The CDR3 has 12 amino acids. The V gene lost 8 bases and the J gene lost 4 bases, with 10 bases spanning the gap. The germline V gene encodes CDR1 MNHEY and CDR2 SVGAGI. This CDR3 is CASWEFADTQYF. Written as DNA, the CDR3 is TGTGCCAGCTGGGAGTTCGCAGATACGCAGTATTTT.

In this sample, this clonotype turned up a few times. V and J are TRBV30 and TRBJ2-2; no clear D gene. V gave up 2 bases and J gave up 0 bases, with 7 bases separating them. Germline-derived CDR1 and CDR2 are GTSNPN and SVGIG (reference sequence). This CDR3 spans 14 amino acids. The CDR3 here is CAWSLGSNTGELFF. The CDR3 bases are TGTGCCTGGAGTTTGGGGTCGAACACCGGGGAGCTGTTTTTT.

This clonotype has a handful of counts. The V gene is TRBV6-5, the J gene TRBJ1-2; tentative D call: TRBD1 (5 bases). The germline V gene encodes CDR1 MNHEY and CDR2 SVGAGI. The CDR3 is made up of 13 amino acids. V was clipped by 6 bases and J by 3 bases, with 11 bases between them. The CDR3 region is CASRPGPHYGYTF. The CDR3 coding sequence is TGTGCCAGCAGACCGGGACCGCACTATGGCTACACCTTC.

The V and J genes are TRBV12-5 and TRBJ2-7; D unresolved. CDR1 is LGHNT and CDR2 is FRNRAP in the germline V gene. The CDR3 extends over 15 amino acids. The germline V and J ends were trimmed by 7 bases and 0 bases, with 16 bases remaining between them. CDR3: CASALDLTSSYEQYF. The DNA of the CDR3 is TGTGCTAGTGCCCTGGACCTCACGAGCTCCTACGAGCAGTACTTC.

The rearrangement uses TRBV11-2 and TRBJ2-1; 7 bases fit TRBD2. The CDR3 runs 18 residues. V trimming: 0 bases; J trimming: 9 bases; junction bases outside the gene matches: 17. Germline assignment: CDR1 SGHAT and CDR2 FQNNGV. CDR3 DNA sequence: TGTGCCAGCAGCTTAGACCGGCTAGCGGAGAACCCTTCCGCTGAGCAGTTCTTC. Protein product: CASSLDRLAENPSAEQFF.

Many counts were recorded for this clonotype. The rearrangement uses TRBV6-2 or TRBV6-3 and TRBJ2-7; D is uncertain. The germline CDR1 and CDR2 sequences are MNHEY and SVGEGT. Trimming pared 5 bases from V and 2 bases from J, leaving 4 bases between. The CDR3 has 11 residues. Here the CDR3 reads CASSTAYEQYF. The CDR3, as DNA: TGTGCCAGCAGTACGGCCTACGAGCAGTACTTC.

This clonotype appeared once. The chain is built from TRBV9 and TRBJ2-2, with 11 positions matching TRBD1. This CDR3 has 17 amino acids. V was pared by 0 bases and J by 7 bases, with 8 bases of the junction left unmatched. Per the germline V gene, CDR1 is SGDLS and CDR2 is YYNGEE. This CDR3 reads CASSVVGGQGAHGELFF. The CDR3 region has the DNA TGTGCCAGCAGCGTAGTAGGCGGACAGGGGGCGCACGGGGAGCTGTTTTTT. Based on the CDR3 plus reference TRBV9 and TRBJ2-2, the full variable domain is DSGVTQTPKHLITATGQRVTLRCSPRSGDLSVYWYQQSLDQGLQFLIQYYNGEERAKGNILERFSAQQFPDLHSELNLSSLELGDSALYFCASSVVGGQGAHGELFFGEGSRLTVL.

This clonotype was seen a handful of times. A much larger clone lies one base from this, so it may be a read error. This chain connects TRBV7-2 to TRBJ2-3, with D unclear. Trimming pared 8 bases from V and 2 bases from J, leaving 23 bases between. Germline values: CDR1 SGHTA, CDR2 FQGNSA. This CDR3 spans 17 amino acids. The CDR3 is CASGLERPGYATDTQYF. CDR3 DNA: TGTGCCAGCGGTCTCGAAAGGCCAGGATACGCCACAGATACGCAGTATTTT.